A single sample gave rise to the 5 T cell receptor beta chains below, sequenced in a study of T cells expressing NK-cell markers. TCRdb re-called the 5' RACE reads; every CDR3 protein appears as one record, without DNA. Its table lists 90,000 to 130,000 distinct CDR3 sequences. Source material: blood T cells: a sorted CD56 or NKG2C T cell subset, CD4+ or CD8+ T cells, or bulk PBMC T cells (not recorded which). The receptors were gathered from a woman aged 18 to 75 in good health.

The rearrangement links TRBV9 to TRBJ2-5; TCRdb designates TRBD2, a call that cannot be tested without DNA. The germline V gene has CDR1 SGDLS and CDR2 YYNGEE. CDR3 length equals 17 residues. The chain's CDR3 is CASSGPLAGGPQETQYF.

The chain has TRBV7-8 and TRBJ2-7; the TCRdb D gene call, TRBD1, has no DNA to confirm it. The CDR3 is 14 amino acids. CDR1 and CDR2 (germline): SGHVS, FQNEAQ. The CDR3 is CASSLWTGGYEQYF.

This sequence joins TRBV7-3 and TRBJ2-3; TCRdb gives TRBD1 as the D gene, but with no DNA this cannot be confirmed. Germline values: CDR1 SGHTA, CDR2 FQGTGA. CDR3 length: 16 residues. CDR3 amino acids: CASSLKGDEDTDTQYF.

The V gene is TRBV4-3, the J gene TRBJ2-2; with no DNA, the TCRdb D assignment of TRBD1 cannot be verified. Per germline, CDR1 LGHNA and CDR2 YSLEER. This CDR3 spans 16 amino acids. CDR3 in amino acids: CASSQDGGGYTGELFF.

The chain has TRBV12-3 or TRBV12-4 and TRBJ2-1; TCRdb's assignment of TRBD2 cannot be checked, as there is no DNA. The CDR3 is 19 residues long. The CDR3: CASSPLGLAGESSYNEQFF.